What follows are 25 T cell receptor beta chains derived from one specimen sequenced in a study of blood T cell repertoires in COVID-19. Some clones are missing from TCRdb's copy, which holds only in-frame ones; the method was immunoSEQ multiplex PCR. The sample shows approximately 360,000 clones, roughly four fifths of them seen only once. Sample: PBMCs or T cells enriched from blood (not recorded which). Receptor source: a woman in her forties or fifties who had recovered from COVID-19.

The chain recombines TRBV28 with TRBJ1-1; tentatively, D is TRBD1 (6 bases). V was pared by 5 bases and J by 4 bases, with 17 bases between. Germline V CDR1 and CDR2: MDHEN, SYDVKM. The CDR3 is 15 residues long. CDR3 sequence reads: CASSEGGAGRTEAFF. CDR3 nucleotides: TGTGCCAGCAGTGAAGGGGGGGCTGGTCGCACTGAAGCTTTCTTT.

This chain uses TRBV10-3 with TRBJ1-2; 7 bases agree with TRBD1. This CDR3 spans 15 amino acids. CDR1 and CDR2 from the germline V gene are ENHRY and SYGVKD. Trimming cost V 8 bases and J 4 bases; bases outside gene matches: 13. The CDR3 sequence: CAIPHQKGQSYGYTF. The CDR3 DNA follows: TGTGCCATCCCGCACCAAAAGGGACAGAGCTATGGCTACACCTTC.

The rearrangement uses TRBV5-1 and TRBJ1-2; TRBD1 agrees at 8 bases. The J segment lost 5 bases and the V segment lost 4 bases, leaving 7 bases of the junction unmatched. The CDR3 totals 14 residues. Germline V lookup: CDR1 SGHRS, CDR2 YFSETQ. The CDR3 nucleotides are TGCGCCAGCAGCCCAGCAGGACAGGGTTATGGCTACACCTTC. Translation: CASSPAGQGYGYTF.

This clone appeared a few times. The chain has TRBV3-1 (or the pseudogene TRBV3-2) and TRBJ1-4; D call uncertain. V lost 4 bases, J lost 8 bases, and 17 bases lay in between. The CDR3 is 15 residues long. Germline values: CDR1 LGHDT, CDR2 YNNKEL (reference sequence). Here the CDR3 reads CASSRPGTIGEKLFF. For the CDR3, the DNA is TGTGCCAGCAGCCGCCCGGGTACGATTGGGGAAAAACTGTTTTTT.

The chain links TRBV2 to TRBJ1-1; TRBD1 is a possible D gene (5 bases). This CDR3 is built from 17 residues. Trimming pared 0 bases from V and 3 bases from J, leaving 17 bases between. The germline V gene has CDR1 SNHLY and CDR2 FYNNEI. This CDR3 is CASSEALRGGGDTEAFF. CDR3 nucleotides: TGTGCCAGCAGTGAAGCGCTTCGAGGCGGGGGGGACACTGAAGCTTTCTTT.

Here the CDR3 reads CASSLGLAGGLDEFF. The CDR3, as DNA: TGTGCCAGCAGCTTAGGTCTAGCGGGGGGTTTGGATGAGTTCTTC. This chain joins TRBV7-9 and TRBJ2-1, with 11 bases identical to TRBD2. This CDR3 spans 15 amino acids. The J segment lost 14 bases and the V segment lost 1 base, leaving 10 bases of the junction unmatched. The germline CDR1 and CDR2 sequences are SEHNR and FQNEAQ (reference sequence).

The V call is TRBV5-1, the J call TRBJ2-3; 7 nucleotides align to TRBD1. This CDR3 region has 15 residues. Trimming removed 4 bases from V and 0 bases from J; junction bases left unmatched: 5. Germline V gives CDR1 SGHRS, CDR2 YFSETQ. CDR3 loop: CASSRDSPSTDTQYF. CDR3 nucleotide sequence: TGCGCCAGCAGCAGGGACAGTCCTAGCACAGATACGCAGTATTTT.

The rearrangement joins TRBV9 to TRBJ2-3, with 7 bases fitting TRBD1. This CDR3 is 14 amino acids long. Germline V lookup: CDR1 SGDLS, CDR2 YYNGEE. With 6 bases clipped from V and 0 bases from J, the junction kept 4 bases outside the gene matches. The CDR3 DNA follows: TGTGCCAGCACCCCGGGACAGAGCACAGATACGCAGTATTTT. Translating gives CASTPGQSTDTQYF.

This clone appeared once. The V gene is TRBV29-1, the J gene TRBJ2-7; 7 nucleotides line up with TRBD1. Germline V gives CDR1 SQVTM, CDR2 ANQGSEA. This CDR3 is 12 amino acids long. J gave up 7 bases and V 6 bases, and 9 bases lay outside the gene matches. In DNA, the CDR3 is TGCAGCGTCCTACAGGACAGGCTAGAGCAGTACTTC. Encoded protein: CSVLQDRLEQYF.

The genes are TRBV29-1 and TRBJ1-2; 8 nucleotides match TRBD1. Per the germline V gene, CDR1 is SQVTM and CDR2 is ANQGSEA. The CDR3 sequence is 16 residues long. The ends lost 3 bases at V and 0 bases at J; junction bases unmatched: 9. The CDR3 region has the DNA TGCAGCGTTGATGGTCAGGGGGCGGTAGCTAACTATGGCTACACCTTC. Its translation is CSVDGQGAVANYGYTF.

The CDR3 sequence: CASSHPPGLAVYNEQFF. CDR3 DNA sequence: TGTGCCAGCAGTCACCCTCCGGGACTAGCGGTATACAATGAGCAGTTCTTC. The rearrangement links TRBV6-2 or TRBV6-3 to TRBJ2-1; 11 bases are shared with TRBD2. With 5 bases clipped from V and 4 bases from J, the junction kept 10 bases outside the gene matches. Germline assignment: CDR1 MNHEY and CDR2 SVGEGT. The CDR3 is 17 residues long.

The sample holds one count of this clone. The chain has TRBV19 and TRBJ1-3; the D gene is possibly TRBD1 (6 bases). The CDR3 length is 15 residues. V lost 6 bases and J 4 bases, leaving 16 bases between the germline ends. CDR1 LNHDA and CDR2 SQIVND come from the germline V gene (reference sequence). CDR3 DNA: TGTGCCAGTAGGGCGCTCGGGGGGCGAGGAAACACCATATATTTT. This translates into CASRALGGRGNTIYF.

J is TRBJ1-1 and V is TRBV6-5; 9 bases line up with TRBD1. The CDR3 spans 15 residues. Germline trimming cut 6 bases from V and 4 bases from J; bases unmatched to any gene: 9. The germline V gene encodes CDR1 MNHEY and CDR2 SVGAGI. The CDR3 sequence is CASRYRTGDGTEAFF. In DNA, the CDR3 is TGTGCCAGCAGATACCGGACAGGGGATGGCACTGAAGCTTTCTTT.

The CDR3 DNA follows: TGTGCCAGCAGCCTCCAGGGAAACACCATATATTTT. This gives the protein CASSLQGNTIYF. The chain uses TRBV13 and TRBJ1-3; D unclear. Germline V gives CDR1 PRHDT, CDR2 FYEKMQ (reference sequence). Trimming removed 5 bases from V and 4 bases from J, with 6 bases in between. The CDR3 extends over 12 amino acids.

The chain couples TRBV7-8 to TRBJ1-6; 7 bases match TRBD1. Germline CDR1 and CDR2: SGHVS and FQNEAQ. The CDR3 length is 14 residues. V was pared by 6 bases and J by 6 bases, with 5 bases of the junction left unmatched. The CDR3 here is CASRGWDSNSPLHF. The CDR3 nucleotides read TGTGCCAGCAGGGGATGGGACAGTAATTCACCCCTCCACTTT. Using reference TRBV7-8 and TRBJ1-6 for the parts outside the CDR3, the full variable domain is GAGVSQSPRYKVAKRGQDVALRCDPISGHVSLFWYQQALGQGPEFLTYFQNEAQLDKSGLPSDRFFAERPEGSVSTLKIQRTQQEDSAVYLCASRGWDSNSPLHFGNGTRLTVT.

The chain joins TRBV6-5 to TRBJ1-2; D is perhaps TRBD1 (5 bases). The CDR3 has 12 amino acids. The V gene lost 7 bases and the J gene lost 3 bases, with 9 bases spanning the gap. The germline CDR1 and CDR2 sequences are MNHEY and SVGAGI. CDR3 nucleotide sequence: TGTGCCAGCACGGGGGACTACTATGGCTACACCTTC. This gives the protein CASTGDYYGYTF.

The chain joins TRBV5-1 to TRBJ1-2, with a tentative D call TRBD1 (5 bases). The germline V gene has CDR1 SGHRS and CDR2 YFSETQ. The CDR3 totals 16 residues. Trimming took off 0 bases at V and 1 base at J, with 13 bases between the two ends. CDR3 in amino acids: CASSLEVGRDNYGYTF. CDR3 coding DNA: TGCGCCAGCAGCTTGGAAGTGGGGCGCGATAACTATGGCTACACCTTC.

This clone was observed once. The genes are TRBV5-4 and TRBJ2-6; 7 bases are shared with TRBD2. With 4 bases clipped from V and 0 bases from J, the junction kept 7 bases outside the gene matches. CDR3 size: 17 residues. Germline lookup yields CDR1 SGHNT and CDR2 YYREEE (reference sequence). The CDR3 sequence: CASSTQAGSSGANVLTF. CDR3 nucleotides: TGTGCCAGCAGCACTCAAGCGGGAAGCTCTGGGGCCAACGTCCTGACTTTC.

The chain is built from TRBV7-6 and TRBJ2-1, with D possibly matching TRBD2 (5 bases). This CDR3 has 18 residues. V lost 6 bases, J lost 7 bases, and 28 bases lay in between. Germline CDR1 and CDR2: SGHVS and FNYEAQ. The CDR3: CASRPQLGGLRPGNEQFF. DNA for the CDR3: TGTGCCAGCAGACCCCAGCTGGGCGGGCTCCGGCCTGGGAATGAGCAGTTCTTC.

This clone appeared a few times. The CDR3 loop reads CASSLEGESTQYF. CDR3 bases: TGTGCCAGCAGCTTGGAGGGGGAATCCACGCAGTATTTT. The V gene is TRBV5-4, the J gene TRBJ2-3; D perhaps matches TRBD1 (6 bases). V lost 0 bases to trimming and J lost 9 bases, with 11 bases between them. The CDR3 is 13 amino acids. Germline CDR1 and CDR2: SGHNT and YYREEE (reference sequence). Complete variable domain (other parts from reference TRBV5-4 and TRBJ2-3): ETGVTQSPTHLIKTRGQQVTLRCSSQSGHNTVSWYQQALGQGPQFIFQYYREEENGRGNFPPRFSGLQFPNYSSELNVNALELDDSALYLCASSLEGESTQYFGPGTRLTVL.

The CDR3 bases are TGTGCCACCAGCAGAGATCTTTACGGCTCCTACGAGCAGTACTTC. Translating gives CATSRDLYGSYEQYF. The rearrangement links TRBV15 to TRBJ2-7; D is unresolved. Germline V lookup: CDR1 LNHNV, CDR2 YYDKDF (reference sequence). Trimming took 0 bases from V and 0 from J, leaving 9 bases between them. The CDR3 is made up of 15 amino acids.

This chain links TRBV7-9 with TRBJ2-3, with 12 nucleotides matching TRBD1. CDR1 and CDR2 from the germline V gene are SEHNR and FQNEAQ (reference sequence). This CDR3 contains 16 residues. V lost 4 bases, J lost 4 bases, and 6 bases stayed unmatched. The CDR3 DNA sequence: TGTGCCAGCAGCTCAACAAGGGACAGGGGGCCAGATACGCAGTATTTT. It translates to CASSSTRDRGPDTQYF.

The chain joins TRBV19 to TRBJ1-3; possibly TRBD1 for D (6 bases). Looked up from germline, CDR1 is LNHDA and CDR2 is SQIVND (reference sequence). The CDR3 consists of 16 residues. With 3 bases removed from V and 2 bases from J, the gap between germline ends came to 14 bases. CDR3 coding DNA: TGTGCCAGTAGTATGGGGTTGCCAGGGGCTGGAAACACCATATATTTT. Residues: CASSMGLPGAGNTIYF.

V gene TRBV2 combines with J gene TRBJ1-5; D not certain. Per germline, CDR1 SNHLY and CDR2 FYNNEI. The CDR3 loop spans 15 amino acids. V shed 3 bases and J shed 7 bases, with 16 bases lying between them. CDR3 sequence reads: CASSDSLGGRQPQHF. Here the CDR3 DNA reads TGTGCCAGCAGTGACAGTTTGGGAGGGAGGCAGCCCCAGCATTTT.

With respect to this clone: The junction does not match germline at one end; this may be a read error. The rearrangement joins TRBV30 to TRBJ1-2; D is possibly TRBD1 (5 bases). The CDR3 is made up of 11 amino acids. Germline CDR1 is GTSNPN and CDR2 is SVGIG (reference sequence). CDR3 sequence reads: CGWGVPYGYTF. DNA for the CDR3: TGTGGCTGGGGGGTTCCCTACGGCTACACCTTC.